This is a list of T cell receptor beta chains from one sample in a study of blood T cell repertoires in COVID-19. Measured with immunoSEQ multiplex PCR; TCRdb has only the in-frame clones, and not every one. Of 250,000 or so clones in the sample, 84% were seen once. The specimen was peripheral blood. The receptors were sampled from a man between 40 and 49 years old who had recovered from COVID-19. Each CDR3 is given with its conserved first and last residue. Each record gives: D gene, clone size, V gene, J gene, CDR3 DNA, CDR3 protein. The D gene is left open where the match is weak. Clone size is given for some rows only: seen once, a few or many times, or a class if the clone is expanded.

D: TRBD2
size: once
V: TRBV5-4
J: TRBJ2-7
DNA: TGTGCCAGCAGCTGGGGGACTAGCGGGGTCCGGGACGAGCAGTACTTC
CDR3: CASSWGTSGVRDEQYF

D: TRBD1
size: -
V: TRBV7-9
J: TRBJ1-1
DNA: TGTGCCAGCAACCCAGGGGGTAGAACTGAAGCTTTCTTT
CDR3: CASNPGGRTEAFF

D: -
size: -
V: TRBV24-1
J: TRBJ2-1
DNA: TGTGCCACCAGTGATTTCCAGGACAATGAGCAGTTCTTC
CDR3: CATSDFQDNEQFF

D: -
size: -
V: TRBV3-1/TRBV3-2
J: TRBJ1-1
DNA: TGTGCCAGCAGCCAAGATCCAGGAACTGAAGCTTTCTTT
CDR3: CASSQDPGTEAFF

D: TRBD1
size: once
V: TRBV7-2
J: TRBJ1-5
DNA: TGTGCCAGCTCGAGGGACAGGGACGTTCAGCCCCAGCATTTT
CDR3: CASSRDRDVQPQHF

D: -
size: -
V: TRBV6-5
J: TRBJ2-2
DNA: TGTGCCAGCAGTTACGCGAGGATGGGCACCGGGGAGCTGTTTTTT
CDR3: CASSYARMGTGELFF

D: -
size: -
V: TRBV18
J: TRBJ2-2
DNA: TGTGCCAGCTCACCACCCCCCGGGACGAACACCGGGGAGCTGTTTTTT
CDR3: CASSPPPGTNTGELFF

D: -
size: -
V: TRBV6-2/TRBV6-3
J: TRBJ2-1
DNA: TGTGCCAGCAGTTCATTAGCGACAATCTACAATGAGCAGTTCTTC
CDR3: CASSSLATIYNEQFF

D: -
size: -
V: TRBV27
J: TRBJ1-1
DNA: TGTGCCAGCAGTTTTAGTGCCCGAGCTTTCTTT
CDR3: CASSFSARAFF

D: TRBD2
size: -
V: TRBV3-1/TRBV3-2
J: TRBJ2-1
DNA: TGTGCCAGCAGCCAACCCCGGACTAGCGGCCTCCGGGAGCAGTTCTTC
CDR3: CASSQPRTSGLREQFF

D: -
size: -
V: TRBV30
J: TRBJ1-5
DNA: TGTGCCTGGAGTGTATCGCGGGATTCGGCCCAGCATTTT
CDR3: CAWSVSRDSAQHF

D: TRBD2
size: -
V: TRBV5-5
J: TRBJ2-1
DNA: TGTGCCAGCAGCTACCGGCCATGGGGGCTAGCGGGAGTAAATGAGCAGTTCTTC
CDR3: CASSYRPWGLAGVNEQFF

D: TRBD1
size: few
V: TRBV27
J: TRBJ1-6
DNA: TGTGCCAGCAGTACCAGAACAGGGGGAGATTCACCCCTCCACTTT
CDR3: CASSTRTGGDSPLHF

D: TRBD1
size: -
V: TRBV5-4
J: TRBJ2-5
DNA: TGTGCCAGCAGCTTAGGGGGCCCAGAGACCCAGTACTTC
CDR3: CASSLGGPETQYF

D: TRBD2
size: -
V: TRBV5-4
J: TRBJ2-1
DNA: TGTGCCAGCAGCCCTGGACTAGCGGGGGTCTCCTACAATGAGCAGTTCTTC
CDR3: CASSPGLAGVSYNEQFF

D: -
size: -
V: TRBV6-2/TRBV6-3
J: TRBJ1-5
DNA: TGTGCCAGCAGTTACGAGGACAGTAGCAATCAGCCCCAGCATTTT
CDR3: CASSYEDSSNQPQHF

D: -
size: few
V: TRBV10-1
J: TRBJ1-2
DNA: TGCGCCAGCAGTGAGCCAAAAAATAGGGGGTACTATGGCTACACCTTC
CDR3: CASSEPKNRGYYGYTF

D: TRBD2
size: few
V: TRBV9
J: TRBJ2-1
DNA: TGTGCCAGCAGCGTAGGCGGGGGGCCTTTGGGGCAGTTCTTC
CDR3: CASSVGGGPLGQFF

D: TRBD1
size: -
V: TRBV18
J: TRBJ1-2
DNA: TGTGCCAGCTCAACAGGGGAAAACTATGGCTACACCTTC
CDR3: CASSTGENYGYTF

D: -
size: -
V: TRBV18
J: TRBJ2-2
DNA: TGTGCCAGCTCACCAATGCGGGGCGGGGAGCTGTTTTTT
CDR3: CASSPMRGGELFF

D: -
size: -
V: TRBV27
J: TRBJ2-7
DNA: TGTGCCAGCAGTCCCAGCCAGGGTTTATGGTCCTACGAGCAGTACTTC
CDR3: CASSPSQGLWSYEQYF

D: -
size: -
V: TRBV30
J: TRBJ2-1
DNA: TGTGCCTGGAGTGGGAAGGACAGCAATTACAATGAGCAGTTCTTC
CDR3: CAWSGKDSNYNEQFF